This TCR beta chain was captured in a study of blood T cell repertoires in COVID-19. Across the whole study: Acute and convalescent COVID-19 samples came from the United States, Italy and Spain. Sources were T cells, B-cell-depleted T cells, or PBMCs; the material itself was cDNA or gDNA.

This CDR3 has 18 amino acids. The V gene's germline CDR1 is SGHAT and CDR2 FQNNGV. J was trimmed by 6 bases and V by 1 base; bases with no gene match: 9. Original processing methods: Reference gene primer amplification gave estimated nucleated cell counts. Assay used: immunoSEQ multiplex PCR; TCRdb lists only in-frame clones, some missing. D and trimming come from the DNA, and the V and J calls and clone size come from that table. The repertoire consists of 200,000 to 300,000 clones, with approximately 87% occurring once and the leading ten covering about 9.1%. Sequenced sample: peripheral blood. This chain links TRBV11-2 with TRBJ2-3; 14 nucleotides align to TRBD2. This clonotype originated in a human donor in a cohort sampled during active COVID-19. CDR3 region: CASSLVSGLAGGQDTQYF. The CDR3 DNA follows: TGTGCCAGCAGCTTAGTGTCAGGACTAGCGGGGGGCCAGGATACGCAGTATTTT.